This T cell receptor (beta chain) originates from a study of blood T cell repertoires in COVID-19. Study in general: Samples came from the United States, Italy and Spain, spanning acute and convalescent COVID-19.

The authors' processing: It was from reference gene primer amplification that nucleated cell counts were estimated. The protocol was immunoSEQ multiplex PCR, while the TCRdb copy is restricted to in-frame clones and leaves out a portion. The V and J calls and clone size were taken over from that table, and D and trimming were inferred from the DNA. The data contain roughly 200,000 clones, about 80% of them singletons. This CDR3 comprises 17 residues. Losses at the gene ends were 4 bases for V and 1 base for J; bases not matched to a gene: 10. CDR1 LGHDT and CDR2 YNNKEL come from the germline V gene (reference sequence).

The receptor was isolated from a man aged 45-65 years with active or convalescent COVID-19. Material: peripheral blood. The chain has TRBV3-1 (or the pseudogene TRBV3-2) and TRBJ2-5; 9 bases fit TRBD2. Here the CDR3 reads CASSPLSPGLAQETQYF. The CDR3, as DNA: TGTGCCAGCAGCCCTTTGTCTCCGGGACTAGCCCAAGAGACCCAGTACTTC.